One sample yielded the 11 T cell receptor beta chains listed below, sequenced in a study of immune cell composition in non-small cell lung cancer. The method was immunoSEQ multiplex PCR; TCRdb's version includes in-frame clones alone and lacks a portion of them. Found here are about 2,400 clones, around 74% of them singletons; the top ten hold approximately 5.8%. The sample taken for sequencing was lung tumor tissue. The receptor set was obtained from a human donor with non-small cell lung cancer.

This clone showed up just once. The rearrangement joins TRBV5-6 to TRBJ2-2; D is possibly TRBD1 (6 bases). V lost 4 bases, J lost 5 bases, and 9 bases lay in between. The CDR3 is made up of 13 amino acids. The V gene's germline CDR1 is SGHDT and CDR2 YYEEEE. The CDR3 loop reads CASSGQGTGELFF. The DNA of the CDR3 is TGTGCCAGCAGCGGGCAGGGGACCGGGGAGCTGTTTTTT.

The chain is built from TRBV15 and TRBJ2-1; 8 positions agree with TRBD2. The CDR3 has 15 residues. Germline V gene data show CDR1 as LNHNV and CDR2 as YYDKDF (reference sequence). V lost 5 bases, J lost 6 bases, and 9 bases stayed unmatched. In DNA, the CDR3 is TGTGCCACCAGCCACCGGGGGACTAGTCGCAATGAGCAGTTCTTC. Translating it yields CATSHRGTSRNEQFF.

This chain connects TRBV18 to TRBJ2-1; D is perhaps TRBD1 (6 bases). The CDR3 is made up of 14 amino acids. Germline V gene data show CDR1 as KGHSH and CDR2 as LQKENI. V lost 3 bases to trimming and J lost 3 bases, with 9 bases between them. CDR3 DNA sequence: TGTGCCAGCTCACCGGACAGAGACTACAATGAGCAGTTCTTC. It translates to CASSPDRDYNEQFF.

The V and J genes are TRBV28 and TRBJ2-5; 7 bases match TRBD1. Germline loops: CDR1 MDHEN, CDR2 SYDVKM. V lost 3 bases to trimming and J lost 7 bases; unmatched junction nucleotides: 2. The CDR3 runs to 12 residues. This CDR3 reads CASSLTGRTQYF. CDR3 sequence (DNA): TGTGCCAGCAGTTTGACAGGGCGGACCCAGTACTTC. Complete variable domain (other parts from reference TRBV28 and TRBJ2-5): DVKVTQSSRYLVKRTGEKVFLECVQDMDHENMFWYRQDPGLGLRLIYFSYDVKMKEKGDIPEGYSVSREKKERFSLILESASTNQTSMYLCASSLTGRTQYFGPGTRLLVL.

J is TRBJ1-4 and V is TRBV19, with D possibly being TRBD1 (6 bases). Germline CDR1 is LNHDA and CDR2 is SQIVND (reference sequence). The CDR3 runs to 14 residues. V was cut by 6 bases and J by 8 bases, with 16 bases left in between. Here the CDR3 DNA reads TGTGCCAGTAGGTTTGGACAGATCGGGGAAAAACTGTTTTTT. The encoded protein is CASRFGQIGEKLFF.

This clone is a singleton in its sample. The V gene is TRBV27, the J gene TRBJ2-5; 12 nucleotides agree with TRBD2. V trimming: 5 bases; J trimming: 5 bases; junction bases outside the gene matches: 6. Germline CDR1 MNHEY, CDR2 SMNVEV (reference sequence). The CDR3 sequence is 15 residues long. CDR3 nucleotides: TGTGCCAGCAGTCCGATGACTAGCGGGAGCGAGACCCAGTACTTC. It encodes CASSPMTSGSETQYF.

The chain is built from TRBV1 and TRBJ2-7; the tabulated D call, TRBD1, remains unverified against the DNA. TRBV1 is flagged as a pseudogene. The CDR3 contains 16 residues. The CDR3 protein is CTSSQARQGCPYEQYF. For the CDR3, the DNA is TGCACCAGCAGCCAAGCCAGACAGGGGTGTCCCTACGAGCAGTACTTC.

The chain combines TRBV5-6 with TRBJ1-5; possibly TRBD1 for D (6 bases). V shed 2 bases and J shed 9 bases, with 12 bases lying between them. The CDR3 is 13 amino acids. Germline CDR1 SGHDT, CDR2 YYEEEE. The CDR3 spells CASSLQGEGPQHF. CDR3 nucleotides: TGTGCCAGCAGCTTACAGGGAGAAGGGCCCCAGCATTTT.

This clone was detected once. This chain links TRBV5-1 with TRBJ2-2; 8 bases align to TRBD2. The CDR3 is made up of 16 amino acids. Germline values: CDR1 SGHRS, CDR2 YFSETQ. After removal of 3 bases from V and 2 bases from J, the junction contained 6 bases not matched to a gene. The CDR3 here is CASSSTGGGNTGELFF. CDR3 DNA: TGCGCCAGCAGCTCAACGGGGGGGGGAAACACCGGGGAGCTGTTTTTT.

This rearrangement joins TRBV11-2 to TRBJ2-5; TRBD2 aligns across 9 bases. The DNA matches TRBJ2-7 better at its end, which makes the J call doubtful. The CDR3 has 19 residues. Germline lookup yields CDR1 SGHAT and CDR2 FQNNGV. CDR3 sequence (DNA): TGTGCCAGCAGACCCCCAAGGGCTAGCGGGGCAGGGTCCTCCTACGAGCAGTACTTC. This sequence encodes CASRPPRASGAGSSYEQYF.

In its sample, this clone was seen once. The chain combines TRBV27 with TRBJ1-6, with 7 bases lining up with TRBD1. V was clipped by 6 bases and J by 3 bases; unmatched bases: 2. The CDR3 runs to 14 residues. Germline CDR1 MNHEY, CDR2 SMNVEV (reference sequence). CDR3 DNA: TGTGCCAGCAGGCGGGACAGCTATAATTCACCCCTCCACTTT. Amino acid sequence: CASRRDSYNSPLHF.